Sequencing of this TCR beta chain was carried out in a study of T cells in tuberculosis. Study-level results: Active tuberculosis patients had shorter CDR3-alpha; the beta difference was nonsignificant. Smaller distances to GMM-specific TCRs suggested their expansion in active tuberculosis.

Using immunoSEQ multiplex PCR, the repertoire was profiled, and TCRdb retains in-frame clones only, with some absent. Among approximately 35,000 clones listed, 97% were seen once. Details on this clone: Its target is not known.

At study entry, adolescents had tuberculin skin tests and IGRA screening. V lost 0 bases and J 9 bases, leaving 9 bases between the germline ends. Germline CDR1 and CDR2: GTSNPN and SVGIG (reference sequence). CDR3 length equals 12 residues. The V call is TRBV30, the J call TRBJ1-3; D not certain. Material: PBMCs. The TCR comes from a donor aged 5 to 30 with latent tuberculosis or without tuberculosis infection. The CDR3 nucleotides are TGTGCCTGGAGTGTACTCCCGGGCACCATATATTTT. As protein: CAWSVLPGTIYF.